What follows are 14 T cell receptor beta chains derived from one specimen sequenced in a study of sequential checkpoint blockade in melanoma. Libraries were prepared by immunoSEQ multiplex PCR; TCRdb keeps only in-frame clonotypes and omits some of them. There are several thousand clones in the sample; just under 60% occur only once, and around 41% lies in the top ten. The treatment was: randomized to nivolumab then ipilimumab (arm A) or the reverse (arm B). Sample: CD8+ T cells sorted from blood (inferred from file names), taken from a patient given nivolumab and ipilimumab in sequence. These receptors all come from a human donor with melanoma.

In regard to this clone: At one end the junction does not follow the germline gene, possibly because of a read error. The V call is TRBV11-2, the J call TRBJ2-4, with a weak D call TRBD1 (5 bases). Germline assignment: CDR1 SGHAT and CDR2 FQNNGV. This CDR3 is built from 11 residues. CDR3 residues: CASSLKAGLVF. In DNA, the CDR3 is TGTGCCAGCAGCTTAAAGGCAGGGCTGGTCTTC.

This clone was detected a few times. The chain combines TRBV5-6 with TRBJ1-5, with a possible D match to TRBD1 (6 bases). The CDR3 consists of 15 residues. V was clipped by 5 bases and J by 2 bases, with 14 bases between them. Per germline, CDR1 SGHDT and CDR2 YYEEEE. The CDR3 region is CASRKEGVGNQPQHF. DNA of the CDR3: TGTGCCAGCAGGAAAGAGGGGGTGGGCAATCAGCCCCAGCATTTT.

This chain uses TRBV29-1 with TRBJ2-1; maybe TRBD1 (5 bases). Germline lookup yields CDR1 SQVTM and CDR2 ANQGSEA. This CDR3 is built from 12 residues. Trimming took 4 bases from V and 6 from J, leaving 10 bases between them. In nucleotides, the CDR3 is TGCAGCGTTGTTTCAGGGCTCAATGAGCAGTTCTTC. Translating gives CSVVSGLNEQFF.

There are a few counts of this clone. The V gene is TRBV11-2, the J gene TRBJ2-7; D remains ambiguous. Germline V gives CDR1 SGHAT, CDR2 FQNNGV. The CDR3 has 13 residues. V lost 5 bases and J 2 bases, leaving 10 bases between the germline ends. CDR3 amino acids: CASSLREAYEQYF. The CDR3 DNA follows: TGTGCCAGCAGCCTCAGAGAGGCCTACGAGCAGTACTTC.

This clone was recorded once. The genes are TRBV7-9 and TRBJ2-5, with D perhaps matching TRBD1 (5 bases). CDR1 and CDR2 (germline): SEHNR, FQNEAQ (reference sequence). The ends were cut back, 2 bases at V and 1 base at J, with 8 bases in the middle. The CDR3 sequence is 14 residues long. The CDR3: CASSLQGGQETQYF. CDR3 nucleotide sequence: TGTGCCAGCAGCTTACAGGGCGGCCAAGAGACCCAGTACTTC. The full variable domain, in which reference TRBV7-9 and TRBJ2-5 provide the parts outside the CDR3, is DTGVSQNPRHKITKRGQNVTFRCDPISEHNRLYWYRQTLGQGPEFLTYFQNEAQLEKSRLLSDRFSAERPKGSFSTLEIQRTEQGDSAMYLCASSLQGGQETQYFGPGTRLLVL.

V and J are TRBV6-1 and TRBJ1-2; 8 nucleotides agree with TRBD1. The trim removed 5 bases at V and 0 bases at J, leaving 5 bases unmatched. Germline V lookup: CDR1 MNHNS, CDR2 SASEGT. The CDR3 is 15 amino acids. The CDR3: CASSMPGQANYGYTF. The CDR3 coding sequence is TGTGCCAGCAGTATGCCGGGACAGGCTAACTATGGCTACACCTTC.

The chain joins TRBV7-9 to TRBJ2-1; 10 nucleotides match TRBD1. Germline lookup yields CDR1 SEHNR and CDR2 FQNEAQ (reference sequence). The CDR3 runs to 15 residues. Trimming at V came to 5 bases and at J to 9 bases, leaving 10 bases not matched to a gene. The CDR3 DNA follows: TGTGCCAGCAGCCCCAACTCCCGGGACAGGGGTGAGCAGTTCTTC. Translated, it gives CASSPNSRDRGEQFF.

This sequence joins TRBV6-1 and TRBJ2-7, with TRBD2 matching over 10 bases. J was trimmed by 1 base and V by 4 bases; bases with no gene match: 4. The CDR3 has 15 residues. Per the germline V gene, CDR1 is MNHNS and CDR2 is SASEGT. CDR3 nucleotide sequence: TGTGCCAGCAGTGGAATAGCGGGGGGATCCTACGAGCAGTACTTC. Protein sequence: CASSGIAGGSYEQYF.

This sequence joins TRBV7-9 and TRBJ2-7; D possibly corresponds to TRBD1 (6 bases). The germline V gene has CDR1 SEHNR and CDR2 FQNEAQ (reference sequence). Trimming shortened V by 3 bases and J by 6 bases, and 9 bases separated the two germline ends. The CDR3 has 12 amino acids. CDR3 in DNA: TGTGCCAGCAGCTTGGGACACCGCGAGCAGTACTTC. This codes for CASSLGHREQYF. Complete variable domain (other parts from reference TRBV7-9 and TRBJ2-7): DTGVSQNPRHKITKRGQNVTFRCDPISEHNRLYWYRQTLGQGPEFLTYFQNEAQLEKSRLLSDRFSAERPKGSFSTLEIQRTEQGDSAMYLCASSLGHREQYFGPGTRLTVT.

This sequence joins TRBV2 and TRBJ2-7; TRBD2 aligns across 9 bases. Germline V CDR1 and CDR2: SNHLY, FYNNEI. The CDR3 contains 15 residues. V was pared by 2 bases and J by 4 bases, with 6 bases of the junction left unmatched. The CDR3 spells CASSERRGGTYEQYF. The CDR3 bases are TGTGCCAGCAGTGAACGGCGGGGGGGTACATACGAGCAGTACTTC.

This chain joins TRBV10-3 and TRBJ2-1; 9 bases fit TRBD1. The CDR3 is made up of 11 amino acids. The J segment lost 7 bases and the V segment lost 10 bases, leaving 2 bases of the junction unmatched. Germline V gene lookup returns CDR1 ENHRY and CDR2 SYGVKD. The CDR3 spells CATGTGNEQFF. The DNA of the CDR3 is TGTGCCACCGGGACAGGGAATGAGCAGTTCTTC.

The rearrangement uses TRBV29-1 and TRBJ1-2; tentative D call: TRBD1 (6 bases). Between the trimmed V and J ends, which lost 6 bases and 0 bases, there was a span of 20 bases. There are 16 residues in the CDR3. Germline CDR1 and CDR2: SQVTM and ANQGSEA. The CDR3 sequence: CSVMGVAGATNYGYTF. In DNA form, the CDR3 reads TGCAGCGTCATGGGGGTGGCGGGGGCTACTAACTATGGCTACACCTTC.

The V gene is TRBV27, the J gene TRBJ2-1, with a weak D call TRBD2 (6 bases). The CDR3 consists of 14 residues. Germline CDR1 reads MNHEY; CDR2 reads SMNVEV (reference sequence). V shed 6 bases and J shed 1 base, with 10 bases lying between them. CDR3: CASSPGGSYNEQFF. CDR3 nucleotides: TGTGCCAGCAGCCCCGGGGGTTCCTACAATGAGCAGTTCTTC.

J is TRBJ2-1 and V is TRBV4-1; 7 bases map to TRBD2. The length of the CDR3 is 14 residues. In germline, CDR1 is MGHRA, CDR2 YSYEKL. V lost 7 bases and J lost 5; bases outside the gene matches: 8. The CDR3 DNA is TGCGCCAGCACCCAGCCCGGGGGGAACAATGAGCAGTTCTTC. This translates into CASTQPGGNNEQFF.